The clone carrying this T cell receptor (beta chain) came up a few times. The CDR3 has 17 amino acids. Germline CDR1 reads SGHRS; CDR2 reads YFSETQ. V lost 0 bases and J lost 9, with 24 bases in between. The entry originates in a study of blood T cell repertoires in COVID-19. Some clones are missing from TCRdb's copy, which holds only in-frame ones; the method was immunoSEQ multiplex PCR. This repertoire shows about 230,000 clones, roughly 85% found once; its top ten account for 9.5% to 14%. The chain recombines TRBV5-1 with TRBJ1-1; D remains ambiguous. This sequence originates from a man in his thirties or forties who had recovered from COVID-19. Sequencing was performed on PBMCs or T cells enriched from blood (not recorded which). The CDR3 protein is CASSLVNEGIRLSKAFF. Written as DNA, the CDR3 is TGCGCCAGCAGCTTGGTTAACGAGGGAATACGGCTTTCTAAAGCTTTCTTT.